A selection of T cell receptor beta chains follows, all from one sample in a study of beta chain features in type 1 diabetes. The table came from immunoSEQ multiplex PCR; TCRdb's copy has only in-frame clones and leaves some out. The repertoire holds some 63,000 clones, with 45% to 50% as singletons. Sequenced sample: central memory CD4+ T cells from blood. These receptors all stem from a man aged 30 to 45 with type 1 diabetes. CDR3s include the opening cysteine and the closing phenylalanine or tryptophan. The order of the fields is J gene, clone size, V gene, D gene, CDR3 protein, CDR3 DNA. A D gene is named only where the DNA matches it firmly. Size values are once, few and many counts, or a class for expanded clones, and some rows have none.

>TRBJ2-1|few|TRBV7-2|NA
CASSLTGGVDEQFF
TGTGCCAGCAGCTTAACGGGCGGGGTGGATGAGCAGTTCTTC
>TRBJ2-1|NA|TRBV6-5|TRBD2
CASSLSGATYNEQFF
TGTGCCAGCAGCCTAAGCGGGGCTACCTACAATGAGCAGTTCTTC
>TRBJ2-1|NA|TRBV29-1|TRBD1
CSVKPGQGSNEQFF
TGCAGCGTTAAACCGGGACAGGGGTCCAATGAGCAGTTCTTC
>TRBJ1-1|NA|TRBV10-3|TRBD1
CAIGTGGASAGTEAFF
TGTGCCATTGGGACAGGGGGCGCGAGTGCGGGCACTGAAGCTTTCTTT
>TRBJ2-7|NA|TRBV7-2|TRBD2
CASSLGGGSSYEQYF
TGTGCCAGCAGCTTAGGGGGGGGGAGCTCCTACGAGCAGTACTTC
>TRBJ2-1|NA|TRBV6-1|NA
CASSVHLFEQFF
TGTGCCAGCAGTGTACATCTCTTTGAGCAGTTCTTC
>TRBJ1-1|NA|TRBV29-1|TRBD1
CSVRTGTFTEAFF
TGCAGCGTTAGGACAGGTACCTTCACTGAAGCTTTCTTT
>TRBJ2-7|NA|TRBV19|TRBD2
CASSIPTSGGYEQYF
TGTGCCAGTAGTATTCCAACTAGCGGGGGATACGAGCAGTACTTC
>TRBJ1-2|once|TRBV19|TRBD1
CASSRRPGQGDGYTF
TGTGCCAGTAGCAGGCGACCGGGACAGGGGGATGGCTACACCTTC
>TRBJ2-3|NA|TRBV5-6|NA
CASSFRDTVTDTQYF
TGTGCCAGCAGCTTCAGGGATACCGTCACAGATACGCAGTATTTT
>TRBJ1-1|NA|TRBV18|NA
CASSAERVNTEAFF
TGTGCCAGCTCCGCGGAGAGGGTTAACACTGAAGCTTTCTTT
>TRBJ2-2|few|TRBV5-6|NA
CASRELGPTGELFF
TGTGCCAGCAGGGAACTGGGCCCCACCGGGGAGCTGTTTTTT
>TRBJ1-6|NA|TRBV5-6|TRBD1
CASSFGGQGGSPLHF
TGTGCCAGCAGCTTCGGGGGACAGGGTGGGTCACCCCTCCACTTT
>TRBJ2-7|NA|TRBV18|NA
CASSPNSFYEQYF
TGTGCCAGCTCACCAAACTCTTTTTACGAGCAGTACTTC
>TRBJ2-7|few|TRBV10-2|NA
CASSVAGSSYEQYF
TGCGCCAGCAGTGTTGCGGGAAGCTCCTACGAGCAGTACTTC
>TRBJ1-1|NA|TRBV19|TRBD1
CASSATRQGPEAFF
TGTGCCAGTAGTGCAACTAGACAGGGCCCTGAAGCTTTCTTT
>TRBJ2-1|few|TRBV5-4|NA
CASSQRQGGSYNEQFF
TGTGCCAGCAGCCAGCGACAGGGAGGCTCCTACAATGAGCAGTTCTTC
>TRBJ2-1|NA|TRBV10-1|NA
CASSDPSDEQFF
TGCGCCAGCAGTGACCCCAGCGATGAGCAGTTCTTC
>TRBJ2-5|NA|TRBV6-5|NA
CASSSQETQYF
TGTGCCAGCAGCTCTCAAGAGACCCAGTACTTC
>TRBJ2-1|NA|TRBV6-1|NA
CASTLDPNNEQFF
TGTGCCAGCACGCTAGATCCCAACAATGAGCAGTTCTTC
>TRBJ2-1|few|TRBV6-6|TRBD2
CASTQREVKQFF
TGTGCCAGCACCCAGCGGGAGGTTAAACAGTTCTTC
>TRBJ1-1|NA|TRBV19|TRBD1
CASTGQGASTEAFF
TGTGCCAGTACGGGGCAGGGGGCATCCACTGAAGCTTTCTTT
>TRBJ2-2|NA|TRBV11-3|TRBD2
CASSPKTSGGSGELFF
TGTGCCAGCAGCCCCAAGACTAGCGGGGGATCCGGGGAGCTGTTTTTT
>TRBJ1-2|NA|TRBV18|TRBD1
CASSPVGTANYGYTF
TGTGCCAGCTCACCAGTTGGGACAGCCAACTATGGCTACACCTTC
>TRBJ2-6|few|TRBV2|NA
CASDKRSAGANVLTF
TGTGCCAGCGACAAGCGGAGCGCTGGGGCCAACGTCCTGACTTTC
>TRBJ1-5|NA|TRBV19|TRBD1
CASRQGASLDGNQPQHF
TGTGCCAGTAGACAGGGGGCGTCGTTAGATGGCAATCAGCCCCAGCATTTT
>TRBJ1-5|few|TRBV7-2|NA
CASSTRQGNQPQHF
TGTGCCAGCAGCACAAGACAGGGCAATCAGCCCCAGCATTTT
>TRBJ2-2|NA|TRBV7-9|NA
CASSLEGMMTGELFF
TGTGCCAGCAGCTTGGAGGGTATGATGACCGGGGAGCTGTTTTTT
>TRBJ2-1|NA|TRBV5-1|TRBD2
CASSWAGGYNEQFF
TGCGCCAGCAGTTGGGCGGGGGGGTACAATGAGCAGTTCTTC
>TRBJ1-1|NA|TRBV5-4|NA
CASSLAREPEAFF
TGTGCCAGCAGCTTGGCCCGGGAGCCTGAAGCTTTCTTT
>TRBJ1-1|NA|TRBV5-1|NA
CASSSASGRTEAFF
TGCGCCAGCAGCTCCGCCAGCGGCCGGACTGAAGCTTTCTTT
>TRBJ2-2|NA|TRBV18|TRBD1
CASSLTGDTGELFF
TGTGCCAGCTCACTGACAGGGGATACCGGGGAGCTGTTTTTT
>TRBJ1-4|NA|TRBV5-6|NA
CASSSFGGFDEKLFF
TGTGCCAGCAGCTCCTTCGGGGGGTTCGATGAAAAACTGTTTTTT
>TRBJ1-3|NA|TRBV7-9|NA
CASSLYSGRSGNTIYF
TGTGCCAGCAGCTTGTACTCTGGGAGGTCTGGAAACACCATATATTTT
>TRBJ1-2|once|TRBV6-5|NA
CASSYGGGSLEDGYTF
TGTGCCAGCAGTTACGGGGGGGGGTCCCTCGAGGATGGCTACACCTTC
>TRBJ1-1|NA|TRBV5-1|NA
CASSLAGVGNTEAFF
TGCGCCAGCAGCTTGGCGGGAGTGGGGAACACTGAAGCTTTCTTT
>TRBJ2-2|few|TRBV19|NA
CASNGLNTGELFF
TGTGCCAGTAACGGACTTAACACCGGGGAGCTGTTTTTT
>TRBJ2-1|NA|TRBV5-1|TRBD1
CASSPTGDQGANEQFF
TGCGCCAGCAGCCCGACAGGGGACCAAGGGGCCAATGAGCAGTTCTTC
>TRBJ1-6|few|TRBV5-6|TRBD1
CASSLGRGLSPLHF
TGTGCCAGCAGCTTAGGCAGGGGGCTCTCACCCCTCCACTTT
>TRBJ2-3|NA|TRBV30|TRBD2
CAWSSGLAGTDTQYF
TGTGCCTGGAGTAGCGGACTAGCGGGCACAGATACGCAGTATTTT
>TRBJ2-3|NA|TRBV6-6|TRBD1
CASSPGTDNTDTQYF
TGTGCCAGCAGTCCCGGGACAGATAACACAGATACGCAGTATTTT
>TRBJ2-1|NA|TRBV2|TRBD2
CASSEGLAGGLSSYNEQFF
TGTGCCAGCAGTGAAGGACTAGCGGGAGGGCTCAGCTCCTACAATGAGCAGTTCTTC